Detailed here is one TCR beta chain. Its antigen is unknown. The sample comes from a study of T cells after yellow fever vaccination. Study-level background: The SMART-Seq v4 Ultra Low Input method served to prepare the low-cell-number fractions.

In making TCR cDNA, 5'RACE template switching added a universal primer site and UMIs to it. Each CDR3 protein is one row after TCRdb ran MiXCR on the 5' RACE reads. The sample carries 250,000 to 350,000 distinct CDR3 sequences, 6.8% recorded once. General observations from the study: After the booster, approximately 95% of CD4 and 88% of CD8 primary-response clones were re-detected.

This receptor was obtained from a man aged 18 to 29 who received the YFV17D yellow fever vaccine. Sequencing used PBMCs, obtained roughly 46 days after the first yellow fever vaccination.

The CDR3 loop reads CASSPQGPNEKLFF. CDR3 DNA: TGTGCCAGCAGTCCCCAGGGGCCTAATGAAAAACTGTTTTTT. This rearrangement joins TRBV6-1 to TRBJ1-4; a weak D match, TRBD1 (6 bases). In germline, CDR1 is MNHNS, CDR2 SASEGT. With 5 bases removed from V and 3 bases from J, the gap between germline ends came to 10 bases. This CDR3 has 14 amino acids.